Listed here are 26 T cell receptor beta chains from one sample, sequenced in a study of regulatory T cells in long-lasting Graves disease. Noted time point: persistent/refractory GD, antithyroid drugs over 5 years with positive TRAb. Making the TCR library involved RNA that had been extracted from PBMCs. Arm-PCR of CDR3 regions and iRepertoire HTBI primers were the basis on which TCR beta libraries were built. TCRdb recomputed calls from the multiplex PCR reads with MiXCR, one row per CDR3 protein. The sample contains some 450,000 distinct CDR3 sequences, about a quarter of which appear only once. The specimen was peripheral blood mononuclear cells (PBMCs), collected when the disease was refractory, from a patient treated with antithyroid drugs. These receptors all come from a female donor with Graves disease.

The rearrangement uses TRBV29-1 and TRBJ2-5; D is undetermined. Germline values: CDR1 SQVTM, CDR2 ANQGSEA. The V end lost 7 bases, the J end lost 7 bases, and 13 bases lay between the germline ends. This CDR3 contains 11 residues. The CDR3 sequence: CSADAVPTQYF. In nucleotides, the CDR3 is TGCAGCGCCGACGCGGTCCCGACCCAGTACTTC.

This chain joins TRBV9 and TRBJ2-5; TRBD2 matches 11 bases. The CDR3 extends over 16 amino acids. Germline trimming cut 3 bases from V and 2 bases from J; bases unmatched to any gene: 6. CDR1 and CDR2 from the germline V gene are SGDLS and YYNGEE. This chain's CDR3 is CASSAILAGGQETQYF. CDR3 DNA: TGTGCCAGCAGCGCGATTCTAGCGGGAGGTCAAGAGACCCAGTACTTC.

This clonotype came up many times. V is TRBV6-1 and J is TRBJ1-4; 8 bases are a match to TRBD1. CDR1 and CDR2 from the germline V gene are MNHNS and SASEGT. The V gene end was trimmed by 11 bases and the J gene end by 5 bases; junction bases not matched to a gene: 4. The CDR3 has 12 amino acids. In DNA form, the CDR3 reads TGTGCCGGACAGGGAGGGAATGAAAAACTGTTTTTT. Amino acids: CAGQGGNEKLFF.

This clonotype was recorded at least ten times. V is TRBV6-1 and J is TRBJ1-2, with TRBD1 identical over 8 bases. Per germline, CDR1 MNHNS and CDR2 SASEGT. V trimming: 6 bases; J trimming: 4 bases; junction bases outside the gene matches: 7. The CDR3 is 14 amino acids. In DNA, the CDR3 is TGTGCCAGCAGGTCCAGGGGGCGCGGCTATGGCTACACCTTC. Protein product: CASRSRGRGYGYTF.

The rearrangement uses TRBV5-1 and TRBJ2-7; 8 positions match TRBD1. Germline CDR1 SGHRS, CDR2 YFSETQ. J lost 5 bases, V lost 0 bases, and 10 bases had no gene match. The CDR3 is made up of 16 amino acids. Here the CDR3 DNA reads TGCGCCAGCAGCTTGGCTTTCGGGACAGGTTCTCACGAGCAGTACTTC. Amino acids: CASSLAFGTGSHEQYF. Drawing the rest from reference TRBV5-1 and TRBJ2-7, the complete variable domain is KAGVTQTPRYLIKTRGQQVTLSCSPISGHRSVSWYQQTPGQGLQFLFEYFSETQRNKGNFPGRFSGRQFSNSRSEMNVSTLELGDSALYLCASSLAFGTGSHEQYFGPGTRLTVT.

This clonotype was observed a handful of times. The J gene is TRBJ2-2, the V gene TRBV7-2; 11 bases are a match to TRBD2. The CDR3 extends over 17 amino acids. CDR1 and CDR2 from the germline V gene are SGHTA and FQGNSA. The J segment lost 5 bases and the V segment lost 4 bases, leaving 9 bases of the junction unmatched. CDR3 in DNA: TGTGCCAGCAGCTGGAGGGGGGCTAGCGGGAGGACCGGGGAGCTGTTTTTT. This encodes CASSWRGASGRTGELFF.

This clonotype has just a few counts. This chain joins TRBV19 and TRBJ2-5, with 9 bases fitting TRBD1. This CDR3 region has 14 residues. Looked up from germline, CDR1 is LNHDA and CDR2 is SQIVND (reference sequence). V gave up 3 bases and J gave up 5 bases; unmatched junction bases: 4. CDR3 sequence reads: CASSIGTGWETQYF. The DNA of the CDR3 is TGTGCCAGTAGTATCGGGACAGGGTGGGAGACCCAGTACTTC.

The V gene is TRBV20-1, the J gene TRBJ2-1, with 11 bases lining up with TRBD2. Germline lookup yields CDR1 DFQATT and CDR2 SNEGSKA (reference sequence). The CDR3 is made up of 15 amino acids. Germline trimming cut 5 bases from V and 10 bases from J; bases unmatched to any gene: 13. Here the CDR3 DNA reads TGCAGTGCTCAGACCATCGGGACTAGCGGCCGGGAGCAGTTCTTC. It translates to CSAQTIGTSGREQFF.

This clonotype occurred a few times. V is TRBV20-1 and J is TRBJ1-2; 8 positions agree with TRBD1. Germline V lookup: CDR1 DFQATT, CDR2 SNEGSKA (reference sequence). This CDR3 contains 14 residues. The V segment lost 0 bases and the J segment 5 bases; nucleotides outside the gene matches: 5. The CDR3 is CSARDSDRGYGYTF. The CDR3, as DNA: TGCAGTGCTAGAGATTCCGACAGGGGTTATGGCTACACCTTC.

The sample holds a few counts of this clonotype. The chain combines TRBV19 with TRBJ1-1; D remains unclear. Trimming took 3 bases from V and 0 from J, leaving 17 bases between them. This CDR3 has 17 amino acids. Germline loops: CDR1 LNHDA, CDR2 SQIVND (reference sequence). The CDR3 loop reads CASSINEQERMNTEAFF. CDR3 in DNA: TGTGCCAGTAGTATCAACGAACAAGAGAGGATGAACACTGAAGCTTTCTTT.

This clonotype was counted ten times or more. V gene TRBV27 combines with J gene TRBJ2-7, with 9 bases fitting TRBD1. This CDR3 is built from 13 residues. The germline gives CDR1 MNHEY, CDR2 SMNVEV (reference sequence). J was trimmed by 3 bases and V by 5 bases; bases with no gene match: 2. This chain's CDR3 is CASSNRGLYEQYF. The CDR3 DNA reads TGTGCCAGCAGTAACAGGGGGCTCTACGAGCAGTACTTC.

Many counts were recorded for this clonotype. The chain combines TRBV27 with TRBJ2-3, with D possibly TRBD2 on 7 matching bases. Germline-derived CDR1 and CDR2 are MNHEY and SMNVEV (reference sequence). The CDR3 length is 15 residues. V lost 4 bases to trimming and J lost 1 base, with 12 bases between them. CDR3: CASSSAGAGTDTQYF. CDR3 nucleotide sequence: TGTGCCAGCAGTTCGGCGGGGGCGGGCACAGATACGCAGTATTTT.

This clonotype has just a few counts. The chain recombines TRBV6-1 with TRBJ2-7; 7 bases align to TRBD2. The CDR3 is 14 residues long. Germline V gene data show CDR1 as MNHNS and CDR2 as SASEGT. Trimming cost V 10 bases and J 3 bases; bases outside gene matches: 12. Here the CDR3 DNA reads TGTGCCACCAAACGCGGGACTACTAACTACGAGCAGTACTTC. This sequence encodes CATKRGTTNYEQYF.

The sample holds a few counts of this clonotype. The chain is built from TRBV9 and TRBJ2-7; 9 bases align to TRBD1. Germline-derived CDR1 and CDR2 are SGDLS and YYNGEE. The V segment lost 6 bases and the J segment 1 base; nucleotides outside the gene matches: 8. CDR3 length: 15 amino acids. The CDR3 here is CASNPGQGLSYEQYF. CDR3 in DNA: TGTGCCAGCAACCCCGGACAGGGGCTATCCTACGAGCAGTACTTC. Drawing the rest from reference TRBV9 and TRBJ2-7, the complete variable domain is DSGVTQTPKHLITATGQRVTLRCSPRSGDLSVYWYQQSLDQGLQFLIQYYNGEERAKGNILERFSAQQFPDLHSELNLSSLELGDSALYFCASNPGQGLSYEQYFGPGTRLTVT.

Comment on this clonotype: Just one base apart from a much larger clone, this may be a read error. The chain links TRBV20-1 to TRBJ2-5; the D gene could be TRBD1 or TRBD2 (6 bases each). This CDR3 comprises 16 residues. Germline CDR1 and CDR2: DFQATT and SNEGSKA (reference sequence). DNA for the CDR3: TGCCGTGCTACACAAGGGGGGAGCCTCCTCCAAGAGACCCAGTACTTC. Its protein is CRATQGGSLLQETQYF.

Notes on this clonotype: The germline gene is not matched at one end of the junction; a read error may be the cause. The chain links TRBV6-2 or TRBV6-3 to TRBJ2-5; 9 bases match TRBD2. CDR1 and CDR2 (germline): MNHEY, SVGEGT. The CDR3 consists of 16 residues. As DNA, the CDR3 is TGTGCCAGCAGTTTTATCCCGGCTAGCGGGAAGAAGACCCGGTACTTC. Translated: CASSFIPASGKKTRYF.

V usage is TRBV10-2 and J usage is TRBJ2-7, with 9 bases lining up with TRBD2. Trimming at V came to 8 bases and at J to 5 bases, leaving 13 bases not matched to a gene. Germline loops: CDR1 WSHSY, CDR2 SAAADI. CDR3 length equals 15 residues. The CDR3 sequence: CASGTGRTSAHEQYF. The CDR3 region has the DNA TGCGCCAGCGGTACGGGGAGGACTAGCGCTCACGAGCAGTACTTC.

The V gene is TRBV12-3 or TRBV12-4, the J gene TRBJ1-5; TRBD1 is a possible D gene (6 bases). The CDR3 consists of 15 residues. V was clipped by 6 bases and J by 2 bases, with 14 bases between them. The CDR3: CASRPGGGGNQPQHF. CDR3 DNA sequence: TGTGCCAGCAGGCCCGGGGGCGGGGGCAATCAGCCCCAGCATTTT.

This clonotype was observed a few times. The chain carries TRBV10-3 and TRBJ1-5, with no clear D. CDR3 length equals 16 residues. Trimming took off 0 bases at V and 1 base at J, with 10 bases between the two ends. Germline V lookup: CDR1 ENHRY, CDR2 SYGVKD. The DNA of the CDR3 is TGTGCCATCAGTGAGTCGATTGGGAGGAGCAATCAGCCCCAGCATTTT. Residues: CAISESIGRSNQPQHF.

The chain couples TRBV29-1 to TRBJ1-2; no definite D call. The V and J ends lost 3 bases and 6 bases respectively, with 11 bases between them. CDR1 is SQVTM and CDR2 is ANQGSEA in the germline V gene. The CDR3 runs 12 residues. The CDR3 DNA follows: TGCAGCGTTGACCTCACGACGAATGGCTACACCTTC. Translated: CSVDLTTNGYTF.

This sequence joins TRBV6-1 and TRBJ2-5, with 9 bases fitting TRBD1. Germline loops: CDR1 MNHNS, CDR2 SASEGT. The CDR3 length is 15 residues. The ends lost 6 bases at V and 7 bases at J; junction bases unmatched: 12. CDR3 protein: CASSRKTGGIATQYF. In DNA, the CDR3 is TGTGCCAGCAGCCGTAAGACAGGGGGTATCGCGACCCAGTACTTC.

In the case of this clonotype: The conserved closing phenylalanine or tryptophan is absent in this CDR3, likely reflecting a read error. This chain links TRBV30 with TRBJ1-1; D perhaps matches TRBD1 (6 bases). CDR3 length: 13 residues. Trimming cost V 7 bases and J 2 bases, with 14 bases left between them. CDR1 and CDR2 from the germline V gene are GTSNPN and SVGIG (reference sequence). The CDR3 DNA sequence: TGTGCCTCCAGAGGGGGGCCTAACACTGAAGCTTTCCTT. Protein sequence: CASRGGPNTEAFL.

A word on this clonotype: Relative to the germline gene, one junction end is altered; a read error may explain this. The chain is built from TRBV19 and TRBJ1-1; possibly TRBD1 for D (5 bases). The length of the CDR3 is 14 residues. Germline CDR1 and CDR2: LNHDA and SQIVND (reference sequence). CDR3 sequence: CASHTGGMNTEAFF. CDR3 DNA: TGTGCCAGTCACACGGGGGGAATGAACACTGAAGCTTTCTTC.

The rearrangement joins TRBV11-1 to TRBJ2-6; 11 nucleotides line up with TRBD2. CDR3 length equals 19 residues. With V trimmed by 5 bases and J by 0 bases, 9 bases remained unmatched. Per germline, CDR1 SGHAT and CDR2 FQDESV (reference sequence). CDR3 coding DNA: TGTGCCAGCAGCCCCCGGACTAGCGGGTTCCACTCTGGGGCCAACGTCCTGACTTTC. As protein: CASSPRTSGFHSGANVLTF.

This clonotype came up many times. The chain is built from TRBV2 and TRBJ1-2; D not certain. CDR1 is SNHLY and CDR2 is FYNNEI in the germline V gene. Trimming removed 3 bases at V and 4 bases at J, with 9 bases between. This CDR3 spans 13 amino acids. In DNA, the CDR3 is TGTGCCAGCAGTGAGAGGCAGATCTATGGCTACACCTTC. Residues: CASSERQIYGYTF.

This clonotype was counted between two and nine times. The chain combines TRBV3-1 with TRBJ2-7; no firm D call. V lost 1 base and J 5 bases, leaving 6 bases between the germline ends. The CDR3 covers 12 residues. Germline values: CDR1 LGHDT, CDR2 YNNKEL (reference sequence). CDR3 DNA: TGTGCCAGCAGCCAAGTACCCCACGAGCAGTACTTC. Its protein is CASSQVPHEQYF.